This T cell receptor beta chain was recorded in a study of T cells in localized non-small cell lung cancer. Points from the study as a whole: When the top 100 tumor clones were examined, a median approximately 62 of them also appeared in the adjacent lung, which was paired and uninvolved. Measurement of T cell clonality placed uninvolved adjacent lung highest, above the level in tumor. There was an association of higher blood T cell density with longer overall survival. Investigators sequenced only a single tumor region, leaving heterogeneity possible.

V was pared by 8 bases and J by 0 bases, with 13 bases between. CDR1 and CDR2 from the germline V gene are MGHRA and YSYEKL. This CDR3 comprises 15 residues. Measured with immunoSEQ multiplex PCR; TCRdb has only the in-frame clones, and not every one. The sample shows under 25,000 clones, roughly 90% of them seen only once. As to this clone: Its cognate antigen is unknown.

Specimen: peripheral blood, collected before any cancer treatment. The sequence came from a man aged 40 to 69 with stage I squamous cell lung carcinoma. V gene TRBV4-1 combines with J gene TRBJ2-2; D is unclear. The CDR3 nucleotides read TGCGCCAGCTCGACAATCTCTGCGAACACCGGGGAGCTGTTTTTT. Amino acids: CASSTISANTGELFF.